Listed below are T cell receptor beta chains from one sample, sequenced in a study of spatial heterogeneity in lung cancer. A single record per CDR3 protein comes from TCRdb applying MiXCR to the 5' RACE reads. The sample carries around 44,000 distinct CDR3 sequences, about 10% recorded once. The sequenced sample was PBMCs, obtained at follow-up. These receptors were collected from a female donor with early-stage non-small cell lung cancer. Both conserved end residues are part of each CDR3. The D gene is left open where the match is weak. Size tells how often a clone was seen (once, few, many) or the class of an expanded clone, and some rows leave it out.

V	J	size	D	DNA	CDR3
TRBV20-1	TRBJ2-4	many	-	TGCAGTGCTAGCCTAGTAAGGTTGGGGAACCAAAACATTCAGTACTTC	CSASLVRLGNQNIQYF
TRBV20-1	TRBJ2-7	many	-	TGCAGTGCCAAAGGGGCCTACGAGCAGTACTTC	CSAKGAYEQYF
TRBV7-6	TRBJ2-3	-	TRBD2	TGTGCCAGCAGCTTAGAAGCTAGCGGTGCCACAGATACGCAGTATTTT	CASSLEASGATDTQYF
TRBV5-4	TRBJ2-2	-	TRBD1	TGTGCCAGCAGCTGGGACAGGGCGAACACCGGGGAGCTGTTTTTT	CASSWDRANTGELFF
TRBV7-8	TRBJ2-1	few	TRBD1	TGTGCCAGCAGCTTTCAGGGGGCCTATGAGCAGTTCTTC	CASSFQGAYEQFF
TRBV28	TRBJ1-6	few	-	TGTGCCAGCAGTTTGCCGGTTGGGGCCCTCCACTTT	CASSLPVGALHF
TRBV7-8	TRBJ2-5	many	-	TGTGCCAGCAGCTCCCTATTGGGGCAGAGGGAAGAGACCCAGTACTTC	CASSSLLGQREETQYF
TRBV9	TRBJ2-7	many	-	TGTGCCAGCAGCGCCGGGGCTGATGCCTACGAGCAGTACTTC	CASSAGADAYEQYF
TRBV6-6	TRBJ2-6	few	TRBD1	TGTGCCAGCAGTCCTATCCCGGGACAGGGGACTTCTGGGGCCAACGTCCTGACTTTC	CASSPIPGQGTSGANVLTF
TRBV9	TRBJ1-3	-	TRBD1	TGTGCCAGCAGCCCCGGGACAGGGGGCCTACTCTCTGGAAACACCATATATTTT	CASSPGTGGLLSGNTIYF
TRBV7-9	TRBJ2-7	-	-	TGTGCCAGCAGCCTCCTGAGGGACGCAGCTCACTACGAGCAGTACTTC	CASSLLRDAAHYEQYF
TRBV10-3	TRBJ1-1	few	-	TGTGCCATCAGGGAGACGGGGATGGTAACTGAAGCTTTCTTT	CAIRETGMVTEAFF
TRBV27	TRBJ2-3	-	-	TGTGCCAGCACTCCGGCGGGTAGCACAGATACGCAGTATTTT	CASTPAGSTDTQYF
TRBV14	TRBJ2-7	many	TRBD1	TGTGCCAGCAGCCAAGATCCGAGGGACAGAACCAGCTCCTACGAGCAGTACTTC	CASSQDPRDRTSSYEQYF
TRBV12-3/TRBV12-4	TRBJ2-7	few	-	TGTGCCAGCAGGCTAACCGGGACACAAAGCTCCTACGAGCAGTACTTC	CASRLTGTQSSYEQYF
TRBV18	TRBJ2-7	many	-	TGTGCCAGCTCACCCGCCTCAGGGAGCTCCTACGAGCAGTACTTC	CASSPASGSSYEQYF